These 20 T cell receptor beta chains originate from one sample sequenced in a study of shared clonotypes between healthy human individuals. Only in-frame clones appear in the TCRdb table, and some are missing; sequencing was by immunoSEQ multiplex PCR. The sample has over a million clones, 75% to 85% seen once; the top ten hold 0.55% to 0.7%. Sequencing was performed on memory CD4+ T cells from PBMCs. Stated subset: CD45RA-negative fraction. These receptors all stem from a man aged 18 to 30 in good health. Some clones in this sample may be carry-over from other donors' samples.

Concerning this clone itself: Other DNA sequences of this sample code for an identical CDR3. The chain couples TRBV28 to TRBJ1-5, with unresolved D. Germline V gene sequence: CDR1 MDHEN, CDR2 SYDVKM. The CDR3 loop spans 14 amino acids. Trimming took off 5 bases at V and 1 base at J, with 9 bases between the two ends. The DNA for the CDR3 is TGTGCCAGCAGTCTCGGTGGGAGCAATCAGCCCCAGCATTTT. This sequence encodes CASSLGGSNQPQHF.

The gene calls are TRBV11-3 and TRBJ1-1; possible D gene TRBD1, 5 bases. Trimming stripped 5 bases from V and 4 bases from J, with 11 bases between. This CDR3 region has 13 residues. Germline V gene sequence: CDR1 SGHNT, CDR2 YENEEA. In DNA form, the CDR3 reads TGTGCCAGCAGCAACCGGGGGGGCACTGAAGCTTTCTTT. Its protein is CASSNRGGTEAFF.

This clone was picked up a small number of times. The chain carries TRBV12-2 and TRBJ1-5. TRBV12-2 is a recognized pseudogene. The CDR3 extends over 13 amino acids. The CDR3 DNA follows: TGTGCAAGTCGTATGCCCCGTACTCAGCCCCAGCATTTT. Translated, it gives CASRMPRTQPQHF.

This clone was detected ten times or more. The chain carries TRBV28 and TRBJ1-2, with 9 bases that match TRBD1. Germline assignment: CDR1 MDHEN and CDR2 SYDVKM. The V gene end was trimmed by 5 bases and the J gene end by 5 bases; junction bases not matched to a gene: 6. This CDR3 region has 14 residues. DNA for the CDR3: TGTGCCAGCAGTGCCCGGGACAGGGTATATGGCTACACCTTC. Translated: CASSARDRVYGYTF.

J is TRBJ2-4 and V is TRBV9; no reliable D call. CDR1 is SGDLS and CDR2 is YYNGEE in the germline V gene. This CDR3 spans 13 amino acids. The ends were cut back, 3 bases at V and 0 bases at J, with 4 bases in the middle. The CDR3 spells CASSAGAKNIQYF. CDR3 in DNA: TGTGCCAGCAGCGCCGGAGCCAAAAACATTCAGTACTTC.

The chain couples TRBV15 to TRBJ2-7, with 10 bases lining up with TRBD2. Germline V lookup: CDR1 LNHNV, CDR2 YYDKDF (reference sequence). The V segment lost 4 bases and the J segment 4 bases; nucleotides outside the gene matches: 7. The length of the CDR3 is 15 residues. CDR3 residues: CATSKLAGGGYEQYF. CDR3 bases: TGTGCCACCAGCAAATTAGCGGGAGGAGGGTACGAGCAGTACTTC.

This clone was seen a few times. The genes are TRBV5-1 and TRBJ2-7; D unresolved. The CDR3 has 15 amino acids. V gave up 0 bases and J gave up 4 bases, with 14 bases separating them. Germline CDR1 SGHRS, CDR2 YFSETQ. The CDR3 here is CASSLARGPLYEQYF. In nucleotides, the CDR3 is TGCGCCAGCAGCTTGGCCCGTGGGCCGTTATACGAGCAGTACTTC. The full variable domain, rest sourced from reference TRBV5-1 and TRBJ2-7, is KAGVTQTPRYLIKTRGQQVTLSCSPISGHRSVSWYQQTPGQGLQFLFEYFSETQRNKGNFPGRFSGRQFSNSRSEMNVSTLELGDSALYLCASSLARGPLYEQYFGPGTRLTVT.

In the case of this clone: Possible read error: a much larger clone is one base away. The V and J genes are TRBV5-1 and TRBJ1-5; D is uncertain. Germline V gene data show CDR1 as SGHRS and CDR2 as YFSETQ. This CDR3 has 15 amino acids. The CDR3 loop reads CAGSLGANSNQPQHF. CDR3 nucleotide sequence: TGCGCCGGCAGCTTGGGAGCAAATAGCAATCAGCCCCAGCATTTT.

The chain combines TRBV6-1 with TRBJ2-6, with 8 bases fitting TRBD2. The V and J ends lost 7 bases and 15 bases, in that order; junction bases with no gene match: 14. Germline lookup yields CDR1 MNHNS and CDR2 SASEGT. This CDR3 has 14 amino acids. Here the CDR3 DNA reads TGTGCCAGCACCCCTACCTGGGGGCGGGGGGACCTGACTTTC. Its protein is CASTPTWGRGDLTF.

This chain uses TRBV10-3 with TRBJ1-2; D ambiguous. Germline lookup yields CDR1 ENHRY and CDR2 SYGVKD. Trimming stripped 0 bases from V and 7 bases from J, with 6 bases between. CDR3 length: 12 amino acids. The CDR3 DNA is TGTGCCATCAGTGAGTCGAAGGCTGGCTACACCTTC. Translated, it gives CAISESKAGYTF.

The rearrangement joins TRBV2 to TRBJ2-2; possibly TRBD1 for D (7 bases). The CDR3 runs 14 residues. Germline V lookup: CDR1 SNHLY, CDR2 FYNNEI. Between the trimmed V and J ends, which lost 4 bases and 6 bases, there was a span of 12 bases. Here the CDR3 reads CASSGQGGSGELFF. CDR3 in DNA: TGTGCCAGCAGTGGGCAGGGGGGATCCGGGGAGCTGTTTTTT.

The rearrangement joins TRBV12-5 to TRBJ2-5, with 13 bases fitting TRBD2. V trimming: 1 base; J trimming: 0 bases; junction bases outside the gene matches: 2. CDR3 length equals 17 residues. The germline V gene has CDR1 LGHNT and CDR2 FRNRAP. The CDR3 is CASGLGTSGGNQETQYF. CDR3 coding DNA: TGTGCTAGTGGTTTGGGGACTAGCGGGGGCAACCAAGAGACCCAGTACTTC.

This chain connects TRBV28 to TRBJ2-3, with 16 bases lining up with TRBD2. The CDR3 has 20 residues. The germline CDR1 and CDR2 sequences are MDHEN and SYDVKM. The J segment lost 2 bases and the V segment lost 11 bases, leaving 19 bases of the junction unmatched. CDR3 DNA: TGTGCCGTTCCCGGGACTAGCGGGAGGGCGGTGGCGGGACACACAGATACGCAGTATTTT. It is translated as CAVPGTSGRAVAGHTDTQYF.

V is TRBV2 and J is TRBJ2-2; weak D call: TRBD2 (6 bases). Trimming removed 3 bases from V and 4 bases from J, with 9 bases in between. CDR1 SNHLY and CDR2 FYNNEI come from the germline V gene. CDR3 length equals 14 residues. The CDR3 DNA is TGTGCCAGCAGTGATAACGGGGGCACCGGGGAGCTGTTTTTT. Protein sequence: CASSDNGGTGELFF.

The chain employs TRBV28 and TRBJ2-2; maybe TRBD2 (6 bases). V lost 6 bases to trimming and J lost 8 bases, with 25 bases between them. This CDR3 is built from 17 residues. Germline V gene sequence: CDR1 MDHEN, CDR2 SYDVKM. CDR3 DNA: TGTGCCAGCAGCCCTATGGACTATACGAACACGTGGGGGGAGCTGTTTTTT. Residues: CASSPMDYTNTWGELFF. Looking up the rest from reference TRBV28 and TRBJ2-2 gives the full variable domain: DVKVTQSSRYLVKRTGEKVFLECVQDMDHENMFWYRQDPGLGLRLIYFSYDVKMKEKGDIPEGYSVSREKKERFSLILESASTNQTSMYLCASSPMDYTNTWGELFFGEGSRLTVL.

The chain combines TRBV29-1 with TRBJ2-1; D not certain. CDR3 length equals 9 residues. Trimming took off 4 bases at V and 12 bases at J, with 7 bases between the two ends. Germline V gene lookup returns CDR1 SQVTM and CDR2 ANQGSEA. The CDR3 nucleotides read TGCAGCGTTGCCGGTGGGCAGTTCTTC. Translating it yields CSVAGGQFF.

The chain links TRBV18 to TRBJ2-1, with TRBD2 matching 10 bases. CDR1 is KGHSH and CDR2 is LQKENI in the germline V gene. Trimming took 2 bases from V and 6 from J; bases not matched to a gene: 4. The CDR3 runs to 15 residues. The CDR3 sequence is CASSPGVAGGNEQFF. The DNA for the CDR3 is TGTGCCAGCTCACCAGGGGTAGCGGGAGGCAATGAGCAGTTCTTC. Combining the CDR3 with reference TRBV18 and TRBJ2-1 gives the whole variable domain NAGVMQNPRHLVRRRGQEARLRCSPMKGHSHVYWYRQLPEEGLKFMVYLQKENIIDESGMPKERFSAEFPKEGPSILRIQQVVRGDSAAYFCASSPGVAGGNEQFFGPGTRLTVL.

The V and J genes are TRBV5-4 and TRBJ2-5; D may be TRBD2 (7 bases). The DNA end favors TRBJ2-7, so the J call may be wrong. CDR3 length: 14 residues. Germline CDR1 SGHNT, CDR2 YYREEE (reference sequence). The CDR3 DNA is TGTGCCAGCAGCTTTGGGGGGGGCACCTACGAGCAGTACTTC. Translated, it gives CASSFGGGTYEQYF.

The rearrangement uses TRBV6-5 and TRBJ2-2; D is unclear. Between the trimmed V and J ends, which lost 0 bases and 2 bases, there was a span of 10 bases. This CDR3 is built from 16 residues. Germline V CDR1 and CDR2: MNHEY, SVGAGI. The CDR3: CASSYSNFSNTGELFF. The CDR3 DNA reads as TGTGCCAGCAGTTACTCCAACTTCAGCAACACCGGGGAGCTGTTTTTT.

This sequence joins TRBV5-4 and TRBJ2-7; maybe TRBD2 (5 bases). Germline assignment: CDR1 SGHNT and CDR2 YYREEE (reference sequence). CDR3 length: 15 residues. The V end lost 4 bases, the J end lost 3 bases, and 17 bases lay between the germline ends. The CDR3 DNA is TGTGCCAGCAGCCAGGACTCGTTGGGGAGCTACGAGCAGTACTTC. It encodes CASSQDSLGSYEQYF.